The 18 T cell receptor beta chains below were found in one sample sequenced in a study of cytomegalovirus exposure and HLA in healthy donors. The PCR ran on 60 Vbeta and 13 Jbeta primers. TCRdb's table, derived via immunoSEQ multiplex PCR, lists solely in-frame clones and lacks some. Its table records about 70,000 clones. The sequenced sample was PBMCs. The receptor source for this set is a woman aged 25 to 45 in good health and CMV-seronegative.

The chain carries TRBV2 and TRBJ2-5, with TRBD2 matching 9 bases. V gave up 2 bases and J gave up 3 bases; unmatched junction bases: 7. Germline CDR1 SNHLY, CDR2 FYNNEI. The CDR3 is 16 amino acids. The CDR3 nucleotides are TGTGCCAGCAGTGAACGACTAGCGGATTTAAAAGAGACCCAGTACTTC. Translation gives CASSERLADLKETQYF.

This sequence joins TRBV9 and TRBJ2-6, with 13 nucleotides matching TRBD2. With 4 bases clipped from V and 2 bases from J, the junction kept 6 bases outside the gene matches. CDR3 length: 18 residues. Germline V gene sequence: CDR1 SGDLS, CDR2 YYNGEE. Written as DNA, the CDR3 is TGTGCCAGCAGCTTCAGGACTAGCGGGGGCCCTGGGGCCAACGTCCTGACTTTC. Translating it yields CASSFRTSGGPGANVLTF.

V and J are TRBV7-2 and TRBJ1-2; a weak D match, TRBD1 (5 bases). V lost 4 bases, J lost 3 bases, and 15 bases lay in between. This CDR3 has 15 residues. Germline CDR1 reads SGHTA; CDR2 reads FQGNSA. CDR3 sequence: CASSSPEAGHYGYTF. The DNA for the CDR3 is TGTGCCAGCAGCTCCCCCGAGGCAGGGCACTATGGCTACACCTTC.

The chain is built from TRBV6-1 and TRBJ1-5; 8 bases line up with TRBD1. CDR1 is MNHNS, CDR2 SASEGT, per germline. CDR3 size: 15 residues. The J segment lost 5 bases and the V segment lost 5 bases, leaving 8 bases of the junction unmatched. DNA of the CDR3: TGTGCCAGCAGTCGACAGGGGACGGGGGATCAGCCCCAGCATTTT. Amino acids: CASSRQGTGDQPQHF.

J is TRBJ2-7 and V is TRBV2, with TRBD2 matching 10 bases. CDR3 length equals 14 residues. Germline V gives CDR1 SNHLY, CDR2 FYNNEI. V lost 10 bases to trimming and J lost 4 bases; unmatched junction nucleotides: 10. CDR3 nucleotides: TGTGCCACCCTCCCGCTAGCGGGGGCTTACGAGCAGTACTTC. This translates into CATLPLAGAYEQYF.

J is TRBJ2-7 and V is TRBV29-1, with 9 bases matching TRBD2. This CDR3 has 12 amino acids. The germline CDR1 and CDR2 sequences are SQVTM and ANQGSEA. Trimming cost V 4 bases and J 6 bases; bases outside gene matches: 4. The CDR3 is CSVAAGGSEQYF. In DNA, the CDR3 is TGCAGCGTTGCTGCGGGAGGGTCCGAGCAGTACTTC.

The chain has TRBV18 and TRBJ1-2; D remains unclear. Germline lookup yields CDR1 KGHSH and CDR2 LQKENI. CDR3 length: 15 residues. The V gene lost 0 bases and the J gene lost 2 bases, with 10 bases spanning the gap. CDR3 sequence: CASSPPTQANYGYTF. CDR3 DNA sequence: TGTGCCAGCTCACCACCGACGCAGGCGAACTATGGCTACACCTTC.

The chain recombines TRBV7-9 with TRBJ2-7; 12 bases line up with TRBD1. The length of the CDR3 is 15 residues. Germline values: CDR1 SEHNR, CDR2 FQNEAQ (reference sequence). J was trimmed by 7 bases and V by 2 bases; bases with no gene match: 6. The CDR3 region is CASSLQGQGASEQYF. In nucleotides, the CDR3 is TGTGCCAGCAGCTTACAGGGACAGGGGGCGTCGGAGCAGTACTTC.

The chain's CDR3 is CASSVPGTGGLEQYF. The CDR3 region has the DNA TGTGCCAGCAGTGTTCCAGGGACAGGGGGCCTCGAGCAGTACTTC. This rearrangement joins TRBV6-5 to TRBJ2-7; 12 bases fit TRBD1. The germline CDR1 and CDR2 sequences are MNHEY and SVGAGI. With V trimmed by 5 bases and J by 6 bases, 8 bases remained unmatched. There are 15 residues in the CDR3.

The chain is built from TRBV14 and TRBJ1-1; 7 bases line up with TRBD1. J lost 7 bases, V lost 2 bases, and 1 base had no gene match. This CDR3 is 12 amino acids long. Looked up from germline, CDR1 is SGHDN and CDR2 is FVKESK. In nucleotides, the CDR3 is TGTGCCAGCAGCCAAAACAGGGGTGAAGCTTTCTTT. It yields the protein CASSQNRGEAFF.

The rearrangement uses TRBV30 and TRBJ2-1; D is perhaps TRBD2 (7 bases). This CDR3 is built from 13 residues. Germline loops: CDR1 GTSNPN, CDR2 SVGIG (reference sequence). Deletions cut 3 bases from V and 9 bases from J, with 15 bases between. The CDR3 sequence is CAWSQRGGGEQFF. For the CDR3, the DNA is TGTGCCTGGAGCCAAAGGGGAGGGGGTGAGCAGTTCTTC.

The genes are TRBV30 and TRBJ1-2; TRBD1 aligns across 9 bases. Germline lookup yields CDR1 GTSNPN and CDR2 SVGIG (reference sequence). With 3 bases clipped from V and 7 bases from J, the junction kept 6 bases outside the gene matches. This CDR3 has 13 amino acids. In nucleotides, the CDR3 is TGTGCCTGGAGACGGACAGGGGATAGTGGCTACACCTTC. As protein: CAWRRTGDSGYTF.

The chain's CDR3 is CASSQDGTSGGARDTQYF. The CDR3 DNA is TGCGCCAGCAGCCAAGATGGAACGAGCGGGGGGGCCCGAGATACGCAGTATTTT. The V and J genes are TRBV4-3 and TRBJ2-3; 10 bases match TRBD2. V was pared by 0 bases and J by 5 bases, with 11 bases of the junction left unmatched. Per the germline V gene, CDR1 is LGHNA and CDR2 is YSLEER. The CDR3 loop spans 18 amino acids.

V is TRBV5-1 and J is TRBJ2-3; 9 bases align to TRBD2. V shed 3 bases, J shed 5 bases, and the junction held 10 bases outside the gene matches. CDR3 size: 16 residues. Germline V gene data show CDR1 as SGHRS and CDR2 as YFSETQ. The CDR3 loop is CASSSLSAGGQDTQYF. Written as DNA, the CDR3 is TGCGCCAGCAGCTCCTTGTCTGCGGGGGGGCAAGATACGCAGTATTTT.

V gene TRBV5-1 combines with J gene TRBJ2-2, with 10 bases matching TRBD2. V shed 4 bases and J 4 bases; nucleotides not matched to a gene: 4. Per germline, CDR1 SGHRS and CDR2 YFSETQ. This CDR3 has 15 residues. As DNA, the CDR3 is TGCGCCAGCAGCCTACTAGCGGGGAGCACCGGGGAGCTGTTTTTT. Translation: CASSLLAGSTGELFF.

The V gene is TRBV5-6, the J gene TRBJ2-5; tentatively, D is TRBD2 (5 bases). This CDR3 has 16 amino acids. Germline V gene sequence: CDR1 SGHDT, CDR2 YYEEEE. Trimming cost V 4 bases and J 4 bases, with 20 bases left between them. The CDR3 loop is CASSQRFEGPPETQYF. CDR3 nucleotides: TGTGCCAGCAGCCAAAGATTTGAGGGCCCCCCAGAGACCCAGTACTTC.

In regard to this clone: Other DNA variants within this sample encode the same CDR3. Here the CDR3 DNA reads TGTGCCAGCAGTTTACTGGGAGTAGCGGGAGTGCACGAGCAGTACTTC. It yields the protein CASSLLGVAGVHEQYF. The chain recombines TRBV27 with TRBJ2-7; 9 bases line up with TRBD2. The germline V gene has CDR1 MNHEY and CDR2 SMNVEV (reference sequence). The V and J ends lost 2 bases and 5 bases, in that order; junction bases with no gene match: 10. The CDR3 loop spans 16 amino acids.

V is TRBV18 and J is TRBJ2-2; 12 nucleotides agree with TRBD1. V lost 6 bases and J lost 6; bases outside the gene matches: 11. This CDR3 region has 17 residues. Germline CDR1 reads KGHSH; CDR2 reads LQKENI. Here the CDR3 DNA reads TGTGCCAGCTCGACCGGGACAGGGGGCTCCCCTGCCGGGGAGCTGTTTTTT. Its protein is CASSTGTGGSPAGELFF.